A few counts support the clone carrying this T cell receptor (beta chain). Every bit of the isolated RNA underwent reverse transcription, so sequencing read expressed TCRB transcripts. The average output of naive, central memory and regulatory T cell samples was around 3.5 million reads. Sequenced by immunoSEQ multiplex PCR; TCRdb stores in-frame clones only, minus some. The sample yields over 300,000 clones, 6.5% to 10% seen once. V was shortened by 3 bases and J by 9 bases, with 9 bases between the two germline ends. From germline, CDR1 is SGHTA and CDR2 FQGNSA. The CDR3 loop spans 12 amino acids. The sample comes from a study of beta chain features in type 1 diabetes.

The genes are TRBV7-2 and TRBJ1-5; D perhaps matches TRBD1 (6 bases). This receptor was obtained from a woman aged 18 to 35 in good health. Sequencing input: central memory CD4+ T cells from blood. CDR3 DNA sequence: TGTGCCAGCAGCTTTCAGGGGCCGCCCCAGCATTTT. It yields the protein CASSFQGPPQHF.